This is a list of T cell receptor beta chains from one sample in a study of blood T cell repertoires in COVID-19. Libraries were prepared by immunoSEQ multiplex PCR; TCRdb keeps only in-frame clonotypes and omits some of them. In the table there are 25,000 to 30,000 clones, more than 90% of which are singletons. Source material: peripheral blood. The receptor source for this set is a man between 65 and 85 years old with active or convalescent COVID-19. CDR3s include the opening cysteine and the closing phenylalanine or tryptophan. Each record gives: CDR3 DNA, CDR3 protein, V gene, J gene, clone size, D gene. The D gene is left open where the match is weak. The size field is filled for only some rows; it gives once, few, many or a size class.

CDR3 DNA: TGTGCCACCCGGACTAGCGGCACAGATACGCAGTATTTT
CDR3 protein: CATRTSGTDTQYF
V gene: TRBV15
J gene: TRBJ2-3
clone size: NA
D gene: TRBD2

CDR3 DNA: TGTGCCTGGAGTGTGACAGGGGGGTATCAGCCCCAGCATTTT
CDR3 protein: CAWSVTGGYQPQHF
V gene: TRBV30
J gene: TRBJ1-5
clone size: NA
D gene: TRBD1

CDR3 DNA: TGTGCCAGCTCTCTGGACAGAACTGGTGAAGCTTTCTTT
CDR3 protein: CASSLDRTGEAFF
V gene: TRBV18
J gene: TRBJ1-1
clone size: NA
D gene: NA

CDR3 DNA: TGTGCCAGCAGCTTAGACAGCAGCAATCAGCCCCAGCATTTT
CDR3 protein: CASSLDSSNQPQHF
V gene: TRBV7-2
J gene: TRBJ1-5
clone size: NA
D gene: NA

CDR3 DNA: TGTGCCAGTATTCCCTCGACAGGCACTTTCTATGGCTACACCTTC
CDR3 protein: CASIPSTGTFYGYTF
V gene: TRBV19
J gene: TRBJ1-2
clone size: NA
D gene: NA

CDR3 DNA: TGTGCCAGCAGCTTAAAGAACCTAGCGGGAGGGAGTACAGATACGCAGTATTTT
CDR3 protein: CASSLKNLAGGSTDTQYF
V gene: TRBV7-2
J gene: TRBJ2-3
clone size: NA
D gene: TRBD2

CDR3 DNA: TGTGCCAGCAGCTTAAGGCTAGCGGGAGGAAACGGGGAGCTGTTTTTT
CDR3 protein: CASSLRLAGGNGELFF
V gene: TRBV7-3
J gene: TRBJ2-2
clone size: NA
D gene: TRBD2

CDR3 DNA: TGTGCCAGCAGTTACACAGGGTTGGGCAATCAGCCCCAGCATTTT
CDR3 protein: CASSYTGLGNQPQHF
V gene: TRBV27
J gene: TRBJ1-5
clone size: NA
D gene: NA

CDR3 DNA: TGTGCCAGCAGCCAAGCCGGGACAGCGAACACCGGGGAGCTGTTTTTT
CDR3 protein: CASSQAGTANTGELFF
V gene: TRBV4-2
J gene: TRBJ2-2
clone size: NA
D gene: TRBD1

CDR3 DNA: TGTGCCAGCAGTCCTACAGGGTACGGAAACACCATATATTTT
CDR3 protein: CASSPTGYGNTIYF
V gene: TRBV27
J gene: TRBJ1-3
clone size: NA
D gene: NA

CDR3 DNA: TGTGCCAGCAGCTTAGGAAGGAGCGGCTACACCTTC
CDR3 protein: CASSLGRSGYTF
V gene: TRBV7-9
J gene: TRBJ1-2
clone size: few
D gene: NA

CDR3 DNA: TGTGCCAGCAGCGTAGGAGGGACCTACAATGAGCAGTTCTTC
CDR3 protein: CASSVGGTYNEQFF
V gene: TRBV9
J gene: TRBJ2-1
clone size: NA
D gene: NA

CDR3 DNA: TGTGCCAGCAGCAAACCCCCCCTAGCGGGAGTGGGTCACAATGAGCAGTTCTTC
CDR3 protein: CASSKPPLAGVGHNEQFF
V gene: TRBV21-1
J gene: TRBJ2-1
clone size: NA
D gene: NA

CDR3 DNA: TGTGCCAGCAGCCCATCAGCCGGACAGCCCTATGGCTACACCTTC
CDR3 protein: CASSPSAGQPYGYTF
V gene: TRBV7-2
J gene: TRBJ1-2
clone size: NA
D gene: NA

CDR3 DNA: TGCGCCAGCAGCCTCTTGACGGGGGGAAATGAGCAGTTCTTC
CDR3 protein: CASSLLTGGNEQFF
V gene: TRBV5-1
J gene: TRBJ2-1
clone size: NA
D gene: TRBD2

CDR3 DNA: TGTGCCAGCAGCTTAATGGGGGGAAAACTGTTTTTT
CDR3 protein: CASSLMGGKLFF
V gene: TRBV7-2
J gene: TRBJ1-4
clone size: NA
D gene: NA

CDR3 DNA: TGTGCCAGCAGTGAATACGGAGCTAATGAAAAACTGTTTTTT
CDR3 protein: CASSEYGANEKLFF
V gene: TRBV6-1
J gene: TRBJ1-4
clone size: NA
D gene: NA

CDR3 DNA: TGTGCCAGTAGTATGGGAGGAAATCAGCCCCAGCATTTT
CDR3 protein: CASSMGGNQPQHF
V gene: TRBV19
J gene: TRBJ1-5
clone size: once
D gene: NA

CDR3 DNA: TGCGCCAGCAGCGAACAGGGGGCGGAGAGCGGCTACACCTTC
CDR3 protein: CASSEQGAESGYTF
V gene: TRBV5-1
J gene: TRBJ1-2
clone size: NA
D gene: TRBD1

CDR3 DNA: TGTGCCAGTAGTACCATGACTAGCGGGGATACTGAGCAGTTCTTC
CDR3 protein: CASSTMTSGDTEQFF
V gene: TRBV19
J gene: TRBJ2-1
clone size: once
D gene: TRBD2

CDR3 DNA: TGTGCCAGCAGCTTAGATCCTTTGAACACTGAAGCTTTCTTT
CDR3 protein: CASSLDPLNTEAFF
V gene: TRBV11-1
J gene: TRBJ1-1
clone size: NA
D gene: NA

CDR3 DNA: TGTGCCAGCTCACCAGAACGGAACTATGGCTACACCTTC
CDR3 protein: CASSPERNYGYTF
V gene: TRBV18
J gene: TRBJ1-2
clone size: NA
D gene: NA

CDR3 DNA: TGCAGTGCTACAGACAACAATGAGCAGTTCTTC
CDR3 protein: CSATDNNEQFF
V gene: TRBV20-1
J gene: TRBJ2-1
clone size: NA
D gene: NA

CDR3 DNA: TGTGCCAGCAGCTTTAGCGGGGCGACGACTGGAGAGCAGTTCTTC
CDR3 protein: CASSFSGATTGEQFF
V gene: TRBV7-9
J gene: TRBJ2-1
clone size: NA
D gene: TRBD2